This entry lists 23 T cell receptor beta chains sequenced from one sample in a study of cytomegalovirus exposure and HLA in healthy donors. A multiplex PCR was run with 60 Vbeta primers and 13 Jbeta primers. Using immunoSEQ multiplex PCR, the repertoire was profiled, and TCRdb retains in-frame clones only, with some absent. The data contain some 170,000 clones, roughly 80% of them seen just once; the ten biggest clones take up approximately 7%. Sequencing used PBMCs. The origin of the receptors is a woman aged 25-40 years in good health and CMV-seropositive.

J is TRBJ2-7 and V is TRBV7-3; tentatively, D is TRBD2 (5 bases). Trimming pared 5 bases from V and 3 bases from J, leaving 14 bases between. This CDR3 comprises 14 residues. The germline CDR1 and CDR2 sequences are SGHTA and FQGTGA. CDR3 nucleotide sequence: TGTGCCAGCAGCCCTCAGCCCCGGGACTACGAGCAGTACTTC. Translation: CASSPQPRDYEQYF.

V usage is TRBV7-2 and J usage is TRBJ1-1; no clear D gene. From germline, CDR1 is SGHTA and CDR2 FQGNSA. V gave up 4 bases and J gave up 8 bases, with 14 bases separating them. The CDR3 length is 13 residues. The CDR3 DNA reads TGTGCCAGCAGCTCCCGTGAGAGATCCGAAGCTTTCTTT. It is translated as CASSSRERSEAFF.

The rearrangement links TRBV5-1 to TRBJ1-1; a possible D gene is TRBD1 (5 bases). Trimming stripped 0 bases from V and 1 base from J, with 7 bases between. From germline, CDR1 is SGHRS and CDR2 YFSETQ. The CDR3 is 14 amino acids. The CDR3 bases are TGCGCCAGCAGCTTGGGGGGCCCGAACACTGAAGCTTTCTTT. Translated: CASSLGGPNTEAFF.

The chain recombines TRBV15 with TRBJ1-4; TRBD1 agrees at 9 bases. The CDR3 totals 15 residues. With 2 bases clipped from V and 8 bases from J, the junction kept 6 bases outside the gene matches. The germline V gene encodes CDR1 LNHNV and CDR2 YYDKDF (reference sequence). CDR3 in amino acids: CATSRRDREGEKLFF. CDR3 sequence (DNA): TGTGCCACCAGCAGAAGGGACAGGGAAGGAGAAAAACTGTTTTTT.

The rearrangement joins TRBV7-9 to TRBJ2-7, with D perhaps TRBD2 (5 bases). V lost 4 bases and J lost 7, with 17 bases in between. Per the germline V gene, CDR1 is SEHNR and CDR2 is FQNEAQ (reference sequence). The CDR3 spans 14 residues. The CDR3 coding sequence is TGTGCCAGCAGCTACCGGGGTGGGTCTTGGGAGCAGTACTTC. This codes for CASSYRGGSWEQYF.

Here the CDR3 DNA reads TGTGCCAGCAGTGGGGGACAGGGAGGGTTTGGCAATCAGCCCCAGCATTTT. Protein sequence: CASSGGQGGFGNQPQHF. The chain uses TRBV6-1 and TRBJ1-5; 9 bases fit TRBD1. There are 17 residues in the CDR3. Germline values: CDR1 MNHNS, CDR2 SASEGT. Trimming took 4 bases from V and 2 from J; bases not matched to a gene: 9.

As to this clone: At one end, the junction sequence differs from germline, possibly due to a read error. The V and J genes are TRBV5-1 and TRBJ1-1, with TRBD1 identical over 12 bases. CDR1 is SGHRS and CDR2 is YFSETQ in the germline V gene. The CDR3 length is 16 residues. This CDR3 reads CASRLGQGAMGTEAFF. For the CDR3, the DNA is TGCGCCAGCAGGTTGGGACAGGGGGCTATGGGCACTGAAGCTTTCTTT.

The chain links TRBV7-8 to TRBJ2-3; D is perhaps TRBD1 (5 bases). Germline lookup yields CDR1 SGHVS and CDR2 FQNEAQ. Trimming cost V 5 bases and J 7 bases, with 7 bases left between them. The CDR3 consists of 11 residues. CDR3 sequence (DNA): TGTGCCAGCAGCGACAGATATACGCAGTATTTT. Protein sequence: CASSDRYTQYF.

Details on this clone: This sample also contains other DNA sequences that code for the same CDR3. This CDR3 reads CASSPQGSGANVLTF. The CDR3 DNA reads TGCGCCAGCAGCCCTCAGGGCTCTGGGGCCAACGTCCTGACTTTC. The rearrangement uses TRBV5-1 and TRBJ2-6; TRBD1 might be the D (5 bases). CDR1 and CDR2 (germline): SGHRS, YFSETQ. The CDR3 length is 15 residues. V gave up 4 bases and J gave up 0 bases, with 8 bases separating them.

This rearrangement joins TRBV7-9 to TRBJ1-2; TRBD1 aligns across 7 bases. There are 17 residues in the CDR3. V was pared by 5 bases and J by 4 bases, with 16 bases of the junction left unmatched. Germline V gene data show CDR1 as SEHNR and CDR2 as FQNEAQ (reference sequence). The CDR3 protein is CASSPETGILRTYGYTF. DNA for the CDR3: TGTGCCAGCAGCCCCGAGACAGGGATCTTAAGAACCTATGGCTACACCTTC.

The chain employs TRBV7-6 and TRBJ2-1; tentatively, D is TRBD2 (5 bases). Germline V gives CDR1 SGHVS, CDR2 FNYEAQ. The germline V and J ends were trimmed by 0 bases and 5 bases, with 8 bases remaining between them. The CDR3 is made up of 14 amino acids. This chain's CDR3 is CASSLATGNNEQFF. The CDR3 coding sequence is TGTGCCAGCAGCTTAGCTACGGGAAACAATGAGCAGTTCTTC.

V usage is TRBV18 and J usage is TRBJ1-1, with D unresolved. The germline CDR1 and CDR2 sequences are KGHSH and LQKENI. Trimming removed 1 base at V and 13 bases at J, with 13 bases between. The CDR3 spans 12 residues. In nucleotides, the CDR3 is TGTGCCAGCTCACCACAGGAGGGCTGGGGTTTCTTT. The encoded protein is CASSPQEGWGFF.

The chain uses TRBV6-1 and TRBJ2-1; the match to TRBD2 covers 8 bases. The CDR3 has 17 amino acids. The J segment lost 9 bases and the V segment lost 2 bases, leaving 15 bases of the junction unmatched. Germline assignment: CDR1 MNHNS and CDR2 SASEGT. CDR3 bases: TGTGCCAGCAGTGAATTTGGGTTCAAGCGGGGGTGGAGTGAGCAGTTCTTC. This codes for CASSEFGFKRGWSEQFF.

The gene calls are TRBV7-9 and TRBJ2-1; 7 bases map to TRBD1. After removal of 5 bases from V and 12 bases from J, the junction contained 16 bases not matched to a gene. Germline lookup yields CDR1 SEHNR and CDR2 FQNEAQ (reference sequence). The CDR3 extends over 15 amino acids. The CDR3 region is CASSPGTALNRGQFF. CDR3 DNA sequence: TGTGCCAGCAGCCCCGGGACAGCACTCAACCGCGGGCAGTTCTTC.

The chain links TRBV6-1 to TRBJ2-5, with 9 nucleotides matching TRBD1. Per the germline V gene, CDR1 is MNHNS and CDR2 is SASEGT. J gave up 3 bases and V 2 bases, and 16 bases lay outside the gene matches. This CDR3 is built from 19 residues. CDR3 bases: TGTGCCAGCAGTGAAAAAGGGATAGGGACAGGGTCGTTGAAAGAGACCCAGTACTTC. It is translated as CASSEKGIGTGSLKETQYF.

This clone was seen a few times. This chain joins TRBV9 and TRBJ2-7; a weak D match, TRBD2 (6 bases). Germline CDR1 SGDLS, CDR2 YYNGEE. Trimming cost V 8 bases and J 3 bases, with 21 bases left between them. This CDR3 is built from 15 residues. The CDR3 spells CASASAWGGDYEQYF. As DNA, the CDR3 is TGTGCCAGTGCCAGTGCGTGGGGCGGGGACTACGAGCAGTACTTC.

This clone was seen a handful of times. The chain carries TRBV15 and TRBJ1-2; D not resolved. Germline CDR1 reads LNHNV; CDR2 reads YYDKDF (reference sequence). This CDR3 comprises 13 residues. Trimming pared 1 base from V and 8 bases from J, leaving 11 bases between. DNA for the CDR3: TGTGCCACCAGCAGAGGCAGTATCGTCGGCTACACCTTC. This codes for CATSRGSIVGYTF.

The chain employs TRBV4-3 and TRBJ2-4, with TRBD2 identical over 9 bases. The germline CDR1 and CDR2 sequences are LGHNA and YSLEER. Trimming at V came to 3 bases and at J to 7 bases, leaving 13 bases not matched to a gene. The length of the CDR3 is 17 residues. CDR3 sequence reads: CASSQVLGRGGRNIQYF. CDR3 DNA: TGCGCCAGCAGCCAGGTTTTGGGGCGGGGGGGCCGGAACATTCAGTACTTC.

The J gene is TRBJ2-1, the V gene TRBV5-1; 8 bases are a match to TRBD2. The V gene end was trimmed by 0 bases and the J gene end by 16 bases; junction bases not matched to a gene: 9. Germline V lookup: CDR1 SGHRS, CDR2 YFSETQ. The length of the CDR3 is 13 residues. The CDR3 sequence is CASSLEGGGGIFF. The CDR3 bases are TGCGCCAGCAGCTTGGAGGGGGGCGGGGGGATATTCTTC.

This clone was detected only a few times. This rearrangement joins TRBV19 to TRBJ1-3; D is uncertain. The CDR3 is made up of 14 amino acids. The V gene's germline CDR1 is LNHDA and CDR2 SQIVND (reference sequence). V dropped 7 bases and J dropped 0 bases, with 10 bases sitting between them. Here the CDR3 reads CASTPASSGNTIYF. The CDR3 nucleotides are TGTGCCAGTACCCCCGCCAGCTCTGGAAACACCATATATTTT.

CDR3 bases: TGCGCCAGCAGCAGGACAGGGATCGGCGAAAAACTGTTTTTT. This gives the protein CASSRTGIGEKLFF. This chain links TRBV5-1 with TRBJ1-4; 8 bases map to TRBD1. The V and J ends lost 4 bases and 8 bases, in that order; junction bases with no gene match: 7. Per the germline V gene, CDR1 is SGHRS and CDR2 is YFSETQ. The CDR3 has 14 residues.

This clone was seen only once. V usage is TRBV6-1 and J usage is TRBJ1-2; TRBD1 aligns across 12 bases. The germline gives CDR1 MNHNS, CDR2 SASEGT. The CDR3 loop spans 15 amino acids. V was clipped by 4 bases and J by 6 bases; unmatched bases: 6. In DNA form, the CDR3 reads TGTGCCAGCAGTGTTCGGGACAGGGGGCGCAATGGCTACACCTTC. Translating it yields CASSVRDRGRNGYTF.

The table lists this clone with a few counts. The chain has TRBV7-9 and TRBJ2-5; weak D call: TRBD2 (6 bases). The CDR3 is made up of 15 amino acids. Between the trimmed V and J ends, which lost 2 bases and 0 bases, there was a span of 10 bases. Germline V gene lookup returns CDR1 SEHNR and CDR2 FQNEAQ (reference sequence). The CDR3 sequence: CASSLRGTNQETQYF. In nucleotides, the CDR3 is TGTGCCAGCAGCTTACGGGGGACCAACCAAGAGACCCAGTACTTC.